The rows below give T cell receptor beta chains drawn from one sample of a study of cytomegalovirus exposure and HLA in healthy donors. Sequenced by immunoSEQ multiplex PCR; TCRdb stores in-frame clones only, minus some. The clone table shows fewer than 85,000 clones, with the ten largest holding around 15%. Sequencing input: PBMCs. These receptors were obtained from a man between 45 and 60 years old in good health and CMV-seropositive. Each CDR3 is given with its conserved first and last residue. Each record gives: V gene, D gene, J gene, CDR3 protein, CDR3 DNA. A D gene is named only where the DNA matches it firmly.

>TRBV6-5|-|TRBJ1-2
CASSYHDLGGYTF
TGTGCCAGCAGTTACCACGACTTGGGTGGCTACACCTTC
>TRBV19|-|TRBJ1-2
CASSLKPREANYGYTF
TGTGCCAGTAGTTTGAAACCCCGGGAGGCAAACTATGGCTACACCTTC
>TRBV28|-|TRBJ1-1
CASSLDSMMNTEAFF
TGTGCCAGCAGTTTAGACAGCATGATGAACACTGAAGCTTTCTTT
>TRBV5-4|TRBD1|TRBJ1-1
CASSLDSGGRNTEAFF
TGTGCCAGCAGCTTGGATTCAGGGGGACGGAACACTGAAGCTTTCTTT
>TRBV19|TRBD1|TRBJ1-3
CASSRQGTFSGNTIYF
TGTGCCAGTAGCCGACAGGGAACCTTCTCTGGAAACACCATATATTTT
>TRBV7-7|-|TRBJ2-5
CASSRGTVGVETQYF
TGTGCCAGCAGTCGCGGGACAGTGGGGGTAGAGACCCAGTACTTC
>TRBV6-1|-|TRBJ2-3
CASDEQVTDTQYF
TGTGCCAGCGACGAACAGGTCACAGATACGCAGTATTTT
>TRBV30|-|TRBJ1-2
CAWSVDYGYTF
TGTGCCTGGTCGGTCGACTATGGCTACACCTTC
>TRBV15|-|TRBJ2-1
CATSDVRNEQFF
TGTGCCACCAGCGACGTGCGGAATGAGCAGTTCTTC
>TRBV4-1|-|TRBJ1-3
CASSQPRVANSGNTIYF
TGCGCCAGCAGCCAACCACGGGTTGCCAACTCTGGAAACACCATATATTTT
>TRBV6-1|TRBD2|TRBJ2-7
CASSRQREEVQYF
TGTGCCAGCAGCCGCCAGCGGGAAGAGGTGCAGTACTTC
>TRBV7-7|TRBD1|TRBJ2-7
CASSLTGADEQYF
TGTGCCAGCAGCCTGACAGGGGCCGACGAGCAGTACTTC
>TRBV19|TRBD1|TRBJ2-5
CASSPTTGWGETQYF
TGTGCCAGTAGTCCAACGACAGGGTGGGGGGAGACCCAGTACTTC
>TRBV19|-|TRBJ1-4
CASTLHSAGTNEKLFF
TGTGCCAGTACCTTACACAGTGCGGGAACTAATGAAAAACTGTTTTTT
>TRBV5-7|-|TRBJ1-6
CASSLVWVQGETYNSPLHF
TGTGCCAGCAGCTTGGTGTGGGTACAGGGCGAAACCTATAATTCACCCCTCCACTTT
>TRBV10-1|TRBD1|TRBJ2-3
CASKSGGSDTQYF
TGCGCCAGCAAGTCAGGGGGATCAGATACGCAGTATTTT
>TRBV30|TRBD1|TRBJ1-1
CAWSAKQGQAFF
TGTGCCTGGAGTGCGAAACAGGGGCAAGCTTTCTTT
>TRBV10-2|-|TRBJ2-7
CASSAGAYEQYF
TGCGCCAGCAGTGCAGGGGCCTACGAGCAGTACTTC
>TRBV7-2|-|TRBJ1-3
CASSSGRGNTIYF
TGTGCCAGCAGCTCCGGGAGGGGAAACACCATATATTTT
>TRBV6-1|TRBD1|TRBJ2-7
CASSSRTGIEYEQYF
TGTGCCAGCAGTTCCCGGACAGGGATCGAGTACGAGCAGTACTTC